This TCR beta chain was documented in a study of early T cells in non-severe SARS-CoV-2 infection. On the study more broadly: Investigators sequenced bulk RNA drawn from unsorted whole blood, and chains remained unpaired. Study results and limitations: Reliance on VDJdb matching favored anti-spike CD8 responses; private and CD4 specificities were missed.

This clonotype was recorded a few times. Its matching antigen is unknown. CDR1 and CDR2 (germline): SGDLS, YYNGEE. The CDR3 covers 12 residues. V was trimmed by 5 bases and J by 3 bases, leaving 9 bases between them. As part of library construction, unique molecular identifiers were attached to individual cDNA molecules. TCRdb re-analysed the 5' RACE reads in MiXCR, keeping a single row per CDR3 protein. This sample has about 81,000 distinct CDR3 sequences, with 5% to 7% found just once. The chain carries TRBV9 and TRBJ2-7, with D perhaps given as TRBD1 or TRBD2 (5 bases each). The sequencing input was whole blood. The TCR was taken from an adult who was a healthcare worker with PCR-confirmed SARS-CoV-2 infection or an uninfected control (not recorded which). The CDR3 bases are TGTGCCAGCAGTGGGGACGGCTACGAGCAGTACTTC. This translates into CASSGDGYEQYF.